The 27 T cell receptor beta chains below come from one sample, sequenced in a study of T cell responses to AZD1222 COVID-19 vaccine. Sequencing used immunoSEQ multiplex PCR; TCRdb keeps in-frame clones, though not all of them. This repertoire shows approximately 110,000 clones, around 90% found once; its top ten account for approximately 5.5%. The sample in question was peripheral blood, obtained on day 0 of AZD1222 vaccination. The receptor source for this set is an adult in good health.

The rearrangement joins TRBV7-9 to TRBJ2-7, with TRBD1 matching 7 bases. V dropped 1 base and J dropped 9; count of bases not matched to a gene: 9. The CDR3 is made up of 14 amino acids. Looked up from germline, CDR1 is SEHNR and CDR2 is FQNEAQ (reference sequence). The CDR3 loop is CASSLGQGGEGQYF. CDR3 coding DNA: TGTGCCAGCAGCTTAGGACAGGGTGGAGAGGGGCAGTACTTC.

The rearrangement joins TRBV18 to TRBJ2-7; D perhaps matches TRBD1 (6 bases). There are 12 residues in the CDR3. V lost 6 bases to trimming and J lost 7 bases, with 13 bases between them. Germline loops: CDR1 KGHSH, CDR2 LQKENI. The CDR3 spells CASSQDRREQYF. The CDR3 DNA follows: TGTGCCAGCTCTCAAGACAGGCGGGAGCAGTACTTC.

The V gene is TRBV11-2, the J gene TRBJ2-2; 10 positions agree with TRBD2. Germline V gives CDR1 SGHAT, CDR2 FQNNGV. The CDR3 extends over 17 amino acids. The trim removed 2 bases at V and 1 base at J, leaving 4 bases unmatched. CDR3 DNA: TGTGCCAGCAGCTTACTAGCGGGGGCCCGGAACACCGGGGAGCTGTTTTTT. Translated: CASSLLAGARNTGELFF.

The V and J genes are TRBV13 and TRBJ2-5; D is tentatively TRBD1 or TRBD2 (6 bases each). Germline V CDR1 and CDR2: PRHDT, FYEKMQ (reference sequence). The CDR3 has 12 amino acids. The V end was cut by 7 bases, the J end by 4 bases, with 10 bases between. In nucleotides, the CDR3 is TGTGCCAGCAAGGAGGGGGGAGAGACCCAGTACTTC. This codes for CASKEGGETQYF.

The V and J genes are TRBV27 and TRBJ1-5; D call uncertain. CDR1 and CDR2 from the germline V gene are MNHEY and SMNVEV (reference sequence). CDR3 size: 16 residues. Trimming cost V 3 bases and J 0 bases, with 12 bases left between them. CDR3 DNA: TGTGCCAGCAGTTTCGTTCAGTATTATAGCAATCAGCCCCAGCATTTT. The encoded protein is CASSFVQYYSNQPQHF.

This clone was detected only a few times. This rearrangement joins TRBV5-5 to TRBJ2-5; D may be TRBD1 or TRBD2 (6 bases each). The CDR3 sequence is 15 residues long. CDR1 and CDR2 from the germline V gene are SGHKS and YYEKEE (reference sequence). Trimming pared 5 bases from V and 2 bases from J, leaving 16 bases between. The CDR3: CASRRGRVGQETQYF. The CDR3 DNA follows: TGTGCCAGCAGACGGGGGCGAGTTGGGCAAGAGACCCAGTACTTC.

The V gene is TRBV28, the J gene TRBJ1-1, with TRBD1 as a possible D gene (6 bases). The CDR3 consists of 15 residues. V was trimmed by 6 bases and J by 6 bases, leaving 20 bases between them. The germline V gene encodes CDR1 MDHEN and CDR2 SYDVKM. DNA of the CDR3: TGTGCCAGCAGAGGAACAGGGTCGGGCAAACCTGAAGCTTTCTTT. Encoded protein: CASRGTGSGKPEAFF.

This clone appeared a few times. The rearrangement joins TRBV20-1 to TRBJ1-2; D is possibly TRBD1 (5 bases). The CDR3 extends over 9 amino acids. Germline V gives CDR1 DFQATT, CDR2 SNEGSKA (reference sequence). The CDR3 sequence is CPNRHGYTF. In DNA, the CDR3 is TGCCCCAACAGGCATGGCTACACCTTC.

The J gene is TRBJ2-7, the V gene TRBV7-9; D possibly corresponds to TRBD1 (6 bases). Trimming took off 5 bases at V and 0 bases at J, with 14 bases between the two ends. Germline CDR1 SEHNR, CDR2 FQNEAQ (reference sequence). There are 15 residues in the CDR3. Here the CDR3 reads CASSPWGQSSYEQYF. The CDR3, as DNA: TGTGCCAGCAGCCCCTGGGGACAAAGCTCCTACGAGCAGTACTTC. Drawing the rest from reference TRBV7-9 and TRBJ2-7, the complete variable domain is DTGVSQNPRHKITKRGQNVTFRCDPISEHNRLYWYRQTLGQGPEFLTYFQNEAQLEKSRLLSDRFSAERPKGSFSTLEIQRTEQGDSAMYLCASSPWGQSSYEQYFGPGTRLTVT.

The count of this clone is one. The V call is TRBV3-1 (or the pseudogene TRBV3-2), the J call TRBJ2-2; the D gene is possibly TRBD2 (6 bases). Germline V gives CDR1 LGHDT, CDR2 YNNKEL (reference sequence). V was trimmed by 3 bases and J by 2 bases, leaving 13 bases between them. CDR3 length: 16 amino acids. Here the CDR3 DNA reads TGTGCCAGCAGCCATACCGGGAGCACTAACACCGGGGAGCTGTTTTTT. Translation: CASSHTGSTNTGELFF.

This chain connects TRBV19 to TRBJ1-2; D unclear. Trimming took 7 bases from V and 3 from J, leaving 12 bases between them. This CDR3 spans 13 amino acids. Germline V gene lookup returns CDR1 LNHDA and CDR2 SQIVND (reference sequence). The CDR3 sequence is CASTSGRDYGYTF. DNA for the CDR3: TGTGCCAGTACCTCCGGTAGAGACTATGGCTACACCTTC.

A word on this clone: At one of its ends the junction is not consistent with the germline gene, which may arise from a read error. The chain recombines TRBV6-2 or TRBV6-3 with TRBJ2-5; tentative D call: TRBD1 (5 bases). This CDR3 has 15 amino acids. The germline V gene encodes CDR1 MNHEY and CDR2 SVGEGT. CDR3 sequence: CASSHSGLVGETQYF. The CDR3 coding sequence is TGTGCCAGCAGTCACTCAGGGCTAGTCGGTGAGACCCAGTACTTC.

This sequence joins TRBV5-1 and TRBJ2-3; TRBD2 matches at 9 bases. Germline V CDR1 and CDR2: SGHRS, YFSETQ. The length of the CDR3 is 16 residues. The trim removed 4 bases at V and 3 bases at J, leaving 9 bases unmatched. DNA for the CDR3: TGCGCCAGCAGCCCGGGGGCTAGCGGGGTGACAGATACGCAGTATTTT. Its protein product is CASSPGASGVTDTQYF.

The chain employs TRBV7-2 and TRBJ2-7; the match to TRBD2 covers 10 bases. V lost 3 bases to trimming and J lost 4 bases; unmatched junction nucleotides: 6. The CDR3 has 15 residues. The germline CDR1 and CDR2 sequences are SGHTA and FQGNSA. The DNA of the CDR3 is TGTGCCAGCAGCTTCTCAGCGGGGGGGAATTACGAGCAGTACTTC. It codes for CASSFSAGGNYEQYF.

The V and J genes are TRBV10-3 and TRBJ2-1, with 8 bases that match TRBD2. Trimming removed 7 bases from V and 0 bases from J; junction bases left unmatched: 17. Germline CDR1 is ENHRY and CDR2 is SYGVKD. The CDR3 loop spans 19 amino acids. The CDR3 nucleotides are TGTGCCATCAACCGCGGCGGGCGGGGGGTTTGGAGCTCCTACAATGAGCAGTTCTTC. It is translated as CAINRGGRGVWSSYNEQFF.

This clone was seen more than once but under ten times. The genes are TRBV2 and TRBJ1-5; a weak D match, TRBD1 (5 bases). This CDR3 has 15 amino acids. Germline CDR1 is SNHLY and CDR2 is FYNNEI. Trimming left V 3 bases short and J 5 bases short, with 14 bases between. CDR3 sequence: CASSDGALRYQPQHF. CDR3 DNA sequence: TGTGCCAGCAGTGACGGGGCCCTGAGATATCAGCCCCAGCATTTT.

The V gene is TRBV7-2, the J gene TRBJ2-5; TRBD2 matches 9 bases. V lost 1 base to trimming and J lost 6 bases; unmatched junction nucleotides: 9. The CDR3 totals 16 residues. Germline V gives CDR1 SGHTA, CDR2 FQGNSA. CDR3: CASSLGAGGPLKTQYF. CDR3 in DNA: TGTGCCAGCAGCTTAGGGGCGGGGGGGCCGTTGAAGACCCAGTACTTC. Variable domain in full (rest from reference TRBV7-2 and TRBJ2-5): GAGVSQSPSNKVTEKGKDVELRCDPISGHTALYWYRQSLGQGLEFLIYFQGNSAPDKSGLPSDRFSAERTGGSVSTLTIQRTQQEDSAVYLCASSLGAGGPLKTQYFGPGTRLLVL.

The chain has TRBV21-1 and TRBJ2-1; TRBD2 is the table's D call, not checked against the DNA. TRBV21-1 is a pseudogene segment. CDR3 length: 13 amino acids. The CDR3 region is CASSPEGGNEQFF. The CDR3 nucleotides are TGTGCCAGCAGCCCGGAGGGCGGCAATGAGCAGTTCTTC.

The CDR3 region has the DNA TGTGCCAGCAGCAAAGAGACGGATTCACCCCTCCACTTT. This gives the protein CASSKETDSPLHF. This sequence joins TRBV7-2 and TRBJ1-6; D is uncertain. The length of the CDR3 is 13 residues. Per germline, CDR1 SGHTA and CDR2 FQGNSA. V was cut by 5 bases and J by 8 bases, with 10 bases left in between.

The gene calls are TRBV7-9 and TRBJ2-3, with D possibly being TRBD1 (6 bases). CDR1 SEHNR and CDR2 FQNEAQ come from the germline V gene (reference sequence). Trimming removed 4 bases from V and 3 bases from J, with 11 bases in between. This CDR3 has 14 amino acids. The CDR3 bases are TGTGCCAGCAGCTCACAAACAGGGACAGATACGCAGTATTTT. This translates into CASSSQTGTDTQYF.

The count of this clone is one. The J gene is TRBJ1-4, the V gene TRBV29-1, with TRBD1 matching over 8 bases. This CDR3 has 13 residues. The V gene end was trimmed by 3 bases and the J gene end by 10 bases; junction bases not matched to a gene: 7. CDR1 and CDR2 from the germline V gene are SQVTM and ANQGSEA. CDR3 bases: TGCAGCGTTGATCAGGGGGCGAGGGGAAAACTGTTTTTT. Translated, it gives CSVDQGARGKLFF.

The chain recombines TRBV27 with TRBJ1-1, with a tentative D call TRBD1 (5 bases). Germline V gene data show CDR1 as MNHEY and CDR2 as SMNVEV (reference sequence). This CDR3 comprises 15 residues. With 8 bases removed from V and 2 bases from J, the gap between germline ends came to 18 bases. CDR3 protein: CASVSGATPNTEAFF. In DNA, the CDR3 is TGTGCCAGCGTATCCGGGGCCACACCCAACACTGAAGCTTTCTTT.

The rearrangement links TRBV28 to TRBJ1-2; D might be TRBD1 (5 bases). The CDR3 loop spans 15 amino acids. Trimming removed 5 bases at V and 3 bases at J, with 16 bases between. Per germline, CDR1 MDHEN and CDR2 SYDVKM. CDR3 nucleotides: TGTGCCAGCAGTCACCCACAGGACTATGACTATGGCTACACCTTC. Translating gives CASSHPQDYDYGYTF.

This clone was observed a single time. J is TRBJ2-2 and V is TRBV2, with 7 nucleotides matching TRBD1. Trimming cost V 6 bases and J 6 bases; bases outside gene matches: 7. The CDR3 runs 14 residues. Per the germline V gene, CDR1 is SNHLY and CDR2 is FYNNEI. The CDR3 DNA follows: TGTGCCAGCAGGACGACAGGGAAAGCCGGGGAGCTGTTTTTT. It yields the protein CASRTTGKAGELFF.

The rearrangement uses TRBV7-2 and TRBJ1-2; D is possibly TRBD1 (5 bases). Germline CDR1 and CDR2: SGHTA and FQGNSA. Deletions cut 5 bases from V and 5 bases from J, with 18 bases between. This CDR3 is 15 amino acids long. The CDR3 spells CASSPAGTLNYGYTF. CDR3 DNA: TGTGCCAGCAGCCCGGCGGGGACTTTGAATTATGGCTACACCTTC. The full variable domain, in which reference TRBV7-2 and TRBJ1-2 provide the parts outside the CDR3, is GAGVSQSPSNKVTEKGKDVELRCDPISGHTALYWYRQSLGQGLEFLIYFQGNSAPDKSGLPSDRFSAERTGGSVSTLTIQRTQQEDSAVYLCASSPAGTLNYGYTFGSGTRLTVV.

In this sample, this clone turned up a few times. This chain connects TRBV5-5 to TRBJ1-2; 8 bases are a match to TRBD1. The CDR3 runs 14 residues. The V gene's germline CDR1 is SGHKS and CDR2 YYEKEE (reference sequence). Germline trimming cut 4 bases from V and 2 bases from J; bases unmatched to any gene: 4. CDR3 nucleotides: TGTGCCAGCAGCCCAGGACAGGGAAACTATGGCTACACCTTC. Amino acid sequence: CASSPGQGNYGYTF.

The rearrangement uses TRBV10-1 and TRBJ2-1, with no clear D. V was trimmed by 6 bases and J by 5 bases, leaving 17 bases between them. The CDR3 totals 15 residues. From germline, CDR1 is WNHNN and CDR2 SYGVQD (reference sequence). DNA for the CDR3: TGCGCCAGCAGCCTGGGCCTTAGAGGCAACAATGAGCAGTTCTTC. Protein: CASSLGLRGNNEQFF.